The 17 T cell receptor beta chains below all came from one sample that was sequenced in a study of cytomegalovirus exposure and HLA in healthy donors. TCRdb keeps only in-frame clones here, not all; method: immunoSEQ multiplex PCR. This sample has 150,000 to 250,000 clones; 84% occur once, and the top ten carry around an eighth. The sequenced sample was PBMCs. Every receptor here comes from a woman aged 25 to 39 in good health and CMV-seropositive.

The V and J genes are TRBV5-1 and TRBJ2-3; TRBD2 aligns across 14 bases. CDR3 length: 16 amino acids. J was trimmed by 4 bases and V by 3 bases; bases with no gene match: 4. The germline CDR1 and CDR2 sequences are SGHRS and YFSETQ. The CDR3 DNA reads TGCGCCAGCAGCTCCCGACTAGCGGGAGGGCCAGATACGCAGTATTTT. Encoded protein: CASSSRLAGGPDTQYF.

The chain combines TRBV5-1 with TRBJ2-3; 10 bases agree with TRBD2. Per germline, CDR1 SGHRS and CDR2 YFSETQ. The CDR3 contains 17 residues. V dropped 6 bases and J dropped 2; count of bases not matched to a gene: 12. The CDR3 DNA reads TGCGCCAGCATCCCAGGAGCGGGAGGGCCCTCCACAGATACGCAGTATTTT. This sequence encodes CASIPGAGGPSTDTQYF. The entire variable domain, with the rest obtained from reference TRBV5-1 and TRBJ2-3, is as follows: KAGVTQTPRYLIKTRGQQVTLSCSPISGHRSVSWYQQTPGQGLQFLFEYFSETQRNKGNFPGRFSGRQFSNSRSEMNVSTLELGDSALYLCASIPGAGGPSTDTQYFGPGTRLTVL.

J is TRBJ2-7 and V is TRBV5-1; 9 nucleotides line up with TRBD2. V lost 4 bases, J lost 4 bases, and 12 bases stayed unmatched. This CDR3 spans 16 amino acids. CDR1 and CDR2 from the germline V gene are SGHRS and YFSETQ. The CDR3 protein is CASSDLLAGRIYEQYF. In DNA form, the CDR3 reads TGCGCCAGCAGCGACCTCCTAGCGGGACGAATATACGAGCAGTACTTC.

As for this clone: The junction departs from germline at one end; a sequencing error may be responsible. The V call is TRBV30, the J call TRBJ1-5; D is uncertain. Germline assignment: CDR1 GTSNPN and CDR2 SVGIG (reference sequence). The CDR3 has 13 residues. CDR3 region: CAGSRVGNQPQHF. The DNA of the CDR3 is TGTGCCGGGAGTCGGGTGGGCAATCAGCCCCAGCATTTT.

The chain joins TRBV9 to TRBJ2-3, with TRBD2 as a possible D gene (5 bases). The V gene's germline CDR1 is SGDLS and CDR2 YYNGEE. This CDR3 comprises 17 residues. Trimming removed 0 bases from V and 0 bases from J, with 14 bases in between. This CDR3 is CASSVASTSPSTDTQYF. CDR3 in DNA: TGTGCCAGCAGCGTAGCTTCAACTAGTCCCAGCACAGATACGCAGTATTTT.

This rearrangement joins TRBV15 to TRBJ1-2, with 11 nucleotides matching TRBD1. CDR1 is LNHNV, CDR2 YYDKDF, per germline (reference sequence). The CDR3 runs to 18 residues. V was pared by 3 bases and J by 8 bases, with 17 bases of the junction left unmatched. CDR3: CATSRAPGEGQGAGGYTF. The CDR3 DNA reads TGTGCCACCAGCAGGGCCCCTGGAGAAGGACAGGGGGCCGGCGGCTACACCTTC. Together with reference TRBV15 and TRBJ1-2, the CDR3 gives the full variable domain: DAMVIQNPRYQVTQFGKPVTLSCSQTLNHNVMYWYQQKSSQAPKLLFHYYDKDFNNEADTPDNFQSRRPNTSFCFLDIRSPGLGDTAMYLCATSRAPGEGQGAGGYTFGSGTRLTVV.

Only a few counts were recorded for this clone. J is TRBJ1-5 and V is TRBV6-6; D gene unclear. Germline V gene data show CDR1 as MNHNY and CDR2 as SVGAGI (reference sequence). The CDR3 contains 14 residues. Between the trimmed V and J ends, which lost 9 bases and 1 base, there was a span of 13 bases. This CDR3 is CASHRGGSNQPQHF. In DNA, the CDR3 is TGTGCCAGTCATAGAGGCGGAAGCAATCAGCCCCAGCATTTT.

The rearrangement uses TRBV2 and TRBJ2-1, with 7 bases identical to TRBD1. J was trimmed by 4 bases and V by 4 bases; bases with no gene match: 4. Germline values: CDR1 SNHLY, CDR2 FYNNEI. The CDR3 is made up of 14 amino acids. The CDR3 spells CASSGRDRYNEQFF. DNA for the CDR3: TGTGCCAGCAGTGGTCGGGACAGATACAATGAGCAGTTCTTC.

The chain has TRBV19 and TRBJ1-4; D not certain. CDR1 LNHDA and CDR2 SQIVND come from the germline V gene (reference sequence). The CDR3 runs to 15 residues. V gave up 5 bases and J gave up 7 bases, with 17 bases separating them. This chain's CDR3 is CASSDGSEGREKLFF. The CDR3 DNA follows: TGTGCCAGTAGTGATGGTTCGGAGGGCCGTGAAAAACTGTTTTTT.

This chain links TRBV18 with TRBJ2-7, with 7 bases lining up with TRBD1. The CDR3 covers 13 residues. Per the germline V gene, CDR1 is KGHSH and CDR2 is LQKENI. Unmatched junction bases numbered 5, after V lost 3 bases and J lost 6 bases. The CDR3: CASSPTGDTEQYF. The DNA of the CDR3 is TGTGCCAGCTCACCCACAGGGGATACCGAGCAGTACTTC.

The CDR3 nucleotides read TGTGCCAGCAGTTCCCCCTGGCTAGCGGGATACAATGAGCAGTTCTTC. Its translation: CASSSPWLAGYNEQFF. The gene calls are TRBV27 and TRBJ2-1; 9 nucleotides match TRBD2. The trim removed 4 bases at V and 4 bases at J, leaving 8 bases unmatched. CDR1 MNHEY and CDR2 SMNVEV come from the germline V gene (reference sequence). The CDR3 covers 16 residues.

The chain is built from TRBV6-1 and TRBJ2-2; TRBD1 agrees at 9 bases. There are 14 residues in the CDR3. V trimming: 7 bases; J trimming: 3 bases; junction bases outside the gene matches: 3. Germline assignment: CDR1 MNHNS and CDR2 SASEGT. DNA of the CDR3: TGTGCCAGCACTCGGACAGGGGACACCGGGGAGCTGTTTTTT. Translation gives CASTRTGDTGELFF.

This chain links TRBV25-1 with TRBJ2-7; D is unresolved. CDR3 length equals 13 residues. Germline V gene lookup returns CDR1 MGHDK and CDR2 SYGVNS. V gave up 5 bases and J gave up 0 bases, with 8 bases separating them. The CDR3 sequence is CASSSHTSYEQYF. CDR3 DNA: TGTGCCAGCAGTTCCCACACCTCCTACGAGCAGTACTTC.

The J gene is TRBJ1-2, the V gene TRBV4-2, with D perhaps matching TRBD1 (6 bases). Germline CDR1 LGHNA, CDR2 YNFKEQ. The length of the CDR3 is 16 residues. Between the trimmed V and J ends, which lost 2 bases and 4 bases, there was a span of 17 bases. CDR3 DNA sequence: TGTGCCAGCAGCCAAAAGCAGGGGCAGCCTATCTATGGCTACACCTTC. Translated, it gives CASSQKQGQPIYGYTF.

This CDR3 reads CASSQEAGYTGELFF. As DNA, the CDR3 is TGCGCCAGCAGCCAAGAGGCAGGGTACACCGGGGAGCTGTTTTTT. V usage is TRBV4-1 and J usage is TRBJ2-2, with a possible D match to TRBD1 (5 bases). This CDR3 is built from 15 residues. Germline CDR1 and CDR2: MGHRA and YSYEKL. V lost 0 bases and J 3 bases, leaving 8 bases between the germline ends.

This chain joins TRBV2 and TRBJ2-3; D not resolved. This CDR3 has 13 amino acids. Trimming removed 7 bases from V and 6 bases from J, with 14 bases in between. CDR1 SNHLY and CDR2 FYNNEI come from the germline V gene. The CDR3 region is CASTRDSGDTQYF. Here the CDR3 DNA reads TGTGCCAGCACAAGAGACTCCGGGGATACGCAGTATTTT.

The J gene is TRBJ1-5, the V gene TRBV27, with a possible D match to TRBD1 (6 bases). The CDR3 is made up of 16 amino acids. Per the germline V gene, CDR1 is MNHEY and CDR2 is SMNVEV (reference sequence). Trimming left V 6 bases short and J 4 bases short, with 19 bases between. The CDR3 here is CASRLKPGQGNQPQHF. The CDR3 region has the DNA TGTGCCAGCAGATTAAAACCGGGACAAGGTAATCAGCCCCAGCATTTT.